This TCR beta chain was observed in a study of cytomegalovirus exposure and HLA in healthy donors. Regarding the study as a whole: Confirmation was obtained in vitro that three CMV-associated chains are specific for CMV antigens.

PCR primers comprised 60 Vbeta and 13 Jbeta primers. The data were produced by immunoSEQ multiplex PCR, yet TCRdb's version contains in-frame clones alone and is incomplete. The data show 150,000 to 200,000 clones, around 80% seen once. The CDR3 totals 16 residues. Germline V gene data show CDR1 as LGHNA and CDR2 as YSLEER. Trimming shortened V by 3 bases and J by 2 bases, and 15 bases separated the two germline ends. This clone was picked up one time. The target antigen is unknown. V gene TRBV4-3 combines with J gene TRBJ2-3; weak D call: TRBD1 (6 bases). The sequenced material came from PBMCs. The clonotype was recovered from a woman aged 40 to 50 in good health and CMV-seropositive. CDR3 in DNA: TGCGCCAGCAGCCAGGCCCCGGGACACCCCACAGATACGCAGTATTTT. As protein: CASSQAPGHPTDTQYF.